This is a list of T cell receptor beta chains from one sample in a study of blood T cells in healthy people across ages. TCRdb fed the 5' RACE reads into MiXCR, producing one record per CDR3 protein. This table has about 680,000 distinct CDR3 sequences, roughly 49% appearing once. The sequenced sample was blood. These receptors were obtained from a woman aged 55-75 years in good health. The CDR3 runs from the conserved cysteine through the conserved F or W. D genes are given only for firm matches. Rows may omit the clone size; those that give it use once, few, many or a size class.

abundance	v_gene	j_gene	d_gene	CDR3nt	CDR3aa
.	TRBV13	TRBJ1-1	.	TGTGCCAGCAGCTTATTCACCATAAACACTGAAGCTTTCTTT	CASSLFTINTEAFF
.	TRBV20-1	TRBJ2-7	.	TGCAGTGCTAGAGATCGGAAGGGGGGGTCCTACGAGCAGTACTTC	CSARDRKGGSYEQYF
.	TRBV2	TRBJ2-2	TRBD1	TGTGCCAGCACGCCCTGGACAGGAAACACCGGGGAGCTGTTTTTT	CASTPWTGNTGELFF
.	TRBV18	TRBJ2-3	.	TGTGCCAGCAAGACCTGGGCTAGCGTAGCAGATACGCAGTATTTT	CASKTWASVADTQYF
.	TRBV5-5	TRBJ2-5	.	TGTGCCCGCAGCTTGGGGCGGGCACAAGAGACCCAGTACTTC	CARSLGRAQETQYF
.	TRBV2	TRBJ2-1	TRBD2	TGTGCCAGCAGTGAGCGGGAGAACTATGAGCAGTTCTTC	CASSERENYEQFF
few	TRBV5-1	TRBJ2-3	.	TGCGCCAGCAGCCCGCTGACCAGTGCGATCACAGATACGCAGTATTTT	CASSPLTSAITDTQYF
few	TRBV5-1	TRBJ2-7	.	TGCGCCAGCAGCTTGGATGAGGCCTACGAGCAGTACTTC	CASSLDEAYEQYF
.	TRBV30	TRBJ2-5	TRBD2	TGTGTGACTAGCGGGAGAACTATATGGAATGAGCAGTACTTC	CVTSGRTIWNEQYF
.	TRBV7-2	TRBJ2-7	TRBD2	TGTGCCAGCAGCCGGACTAGCGGAGGGTACAATGAGCAGTACTTC	CASSRTSGGYNEQYF
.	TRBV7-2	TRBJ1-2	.	TGTGCCGGCAGCTTAGGCGGGTTAGGGTATGGCTACACCTTC	CAGSLGGLGYGYTF
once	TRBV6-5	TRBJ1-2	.	TGTGCCAGCAGCCGCCGCCAAACCCATGGCTACACCTTC	CASSRRQTHGYTF
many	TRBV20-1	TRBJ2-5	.	TGCAGTGCAGTAGCGGAACTCCAAGAGACCCAGTACTTC	CSAVAELQETQYF
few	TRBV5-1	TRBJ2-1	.	TGCGCCAGCAGCTTGGTCAGTCTACTTCGATACAATGAGCAGTTCTTC	CASSLVSLLRYNEQFF
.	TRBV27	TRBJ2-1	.	TGTGCCAGCAGTGAGGGTCTCAATGAGCAGTTCTTC	CASSEGLNEQFF
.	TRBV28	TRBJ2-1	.	TGTGCCAGCAGTCCCCTTCTAGGCCCGAGCTCCTACAATGAGCAGTTCTTC	CASSPLLGPSSYNEQFF
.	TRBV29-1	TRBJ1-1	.	TGCGGCGTGGGGGGGATCAGAGGGAACACTGAAGCTTTCTTT	CGVGGIRGNTEAFF
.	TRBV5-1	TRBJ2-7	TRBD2	TGCGCCAGCAGCACGGGACTAGCGGGAGATTCGGCGATTTACGAGCAGTACTTC	CASSTGLAGDSAIYEQYF
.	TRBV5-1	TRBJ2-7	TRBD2	TGCGCCAGCAGCTTCTTGACTAGCGGGAGTAGAAATGAGCAGTACTTC	CASSFLTSGSRNEQYF
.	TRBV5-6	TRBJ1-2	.	TGTGCCAGCGCACTAGGGAGGAATGGCTACACCTTC	CASALGRNGYTF
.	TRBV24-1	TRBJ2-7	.	TGTGCCACCAGTGGGGACGGCTACGAGCAGTACTTC	CATSGDGYEQYF
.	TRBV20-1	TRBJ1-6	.	TGCAGTGCTAGAGAAGGGGGAGTAGATTCACCCCTCCACTTT	CSAREGGVDSPLHF
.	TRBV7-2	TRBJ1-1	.	TGTGCCAGCAGCAGAGAGGGGGGCGGAAACACTGAAGCTTTCTTT	CASSREGGGNTEAFF
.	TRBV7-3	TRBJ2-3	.	TGTGCCAGCAGCCCTGACTTTTACCCCGGGTCTGCGCAGTATTTT	CASSPDFYPGSAQYF
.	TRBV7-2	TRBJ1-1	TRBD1	TGTGCCAGCAGCCGGGACAGTTATAACACTGAAGCTTTCTTT	CASSRDSYNTEAFF
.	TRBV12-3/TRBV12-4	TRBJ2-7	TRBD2	TGTGCCGGCACCAATAGCGGGAGGCCCTACGAGCAGTACTTC	CAGTNSGRPYEQYF
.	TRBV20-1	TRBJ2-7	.	TGCAGTGCTGCCCCCAAGCTCTACGAGCAGTACTTC	CSAAPKLYEQYF
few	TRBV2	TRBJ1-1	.	TGTGCCAGGGGGGCAGGCCGAACCCCTGAAGCTTTCTTT	CARGAGRTPEAFF
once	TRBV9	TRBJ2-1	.	TGTGCCAGCAGCAGAAGATGGGGCGGGGAAGAGACCCAGTTCTTC	CASSRRWGGEETQFF
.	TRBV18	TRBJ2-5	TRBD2	TGTGCCAGCTCGGAAACTCGGGGGGTTGAGCAGTACTTC	CASSETRGVEQYF
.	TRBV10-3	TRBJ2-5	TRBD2	TGTGCCACGGCGCTAGCGGGACAAGAGACCCAGTACTTC	CATALAGQETQYF
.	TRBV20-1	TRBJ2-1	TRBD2	TGCAGTGCTAGCAAACCGGGACTAGCGGGATCCCATGAGCAGTTCTTC	CSASKPGLAGSHEQFF
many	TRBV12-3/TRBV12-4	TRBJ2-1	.	TGTGCCAGCAGCCAGACCTTGGAGCAGTTCTTC	CASSQTLEQFF
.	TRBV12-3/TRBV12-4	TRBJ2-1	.	TGTGCCAGCAGTTTAGCGGGGACTGGCAATGAGCAGTTCTTC	CASSLAGTGNEQFF
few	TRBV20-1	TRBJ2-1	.	TGCAGTGCTAGAGATTGGGGGGGCGCGTCCAATGAGCAGTTCTTC	CSARDWGGASNEQFF
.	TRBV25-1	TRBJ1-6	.	TGTGCCAGCAGTGAAGTCGGACGGATAAATTCACCCCTCCACTTT	CASSEVGRINSPLHF
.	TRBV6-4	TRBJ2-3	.	TGTGCCAGCAGTGACTCAGAAGTTGACCCAGATACGCAGTATTTT	CASSDSEVDPDTQYF
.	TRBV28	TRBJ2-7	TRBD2	TGTGCCAGCAGTCCGGGACTAGATTACTACGAGCAGTACTTC	CASSPGLDYYEQYF
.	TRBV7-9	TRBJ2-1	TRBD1	TGTGCCAGCAGACCTGACAGGGGCTACAATGAGCAGTTCTTC	CASRPDRGYNEQFF
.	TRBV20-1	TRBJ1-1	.	TGCAGTGCTAGGGCCGGAATTGGATTCATGAGCACTGAAGCTTTCTTT	CSARAGIGFMSTEAFF